Listed below are T cell receptor beta chains from one sample, sequenced in a study of CD8+CD57+ T cells in acquired aplastic anemia. MiXCR, run by TCRdb on the reads, gives a single entry per CDR3 protein. The sample has 150,000 to 200,000 distinct CDR3 sequences; about three fifths are singletons. Sequenced input: sorted CD4+, CD8+, or CD8+CD57+ T cells (not recorded which) from PBMCs. Receptors originate from a human donor with severe aplastic anemia or a healthy control (not recorded which). Each CDR3 is given with its conserved first and last residue. The D gene is left open where the match is weak. Expanded clones are given a class, and other clones once, few, many or no size at all.

J gene,clone size,V gene,D gene,CDR3 DNA,CDR3 protein
TRBJ2-7,.,TRBV5-6,.,TGTGCCAGCAGCCGGTCCAGGGAAATAGGCGAGCAGTACTTC,CASSRSREIGEQYF
TRBJ2-1,.,TRBV12-3/TRBV12-4,.,TGTGCCAGCAGTTTGCAGGGTGCCGGTGAGCAGTTCTTC,CASSLQGAGEQFF
TRBJ2-2,few,TRBV27,TRBD1,TGTGCCAGCAGTTTGTTGGGACAGGGGTCCGGGGAGCTGTTTTTT,CASSLLGQGSGELFF
TRBJ1-6,few,TRBV20-1,.,TGCAGTGCCACGACAGGACAGAATTCACCCCTCCACTTT,CSATTGQNSPLHF
TRBJ1-2,once,TRBV29-1,.,TGCAGCGTTGACGGCGCGAACTATGGCTACACCTTC,CSVDGANYGYTF
TRBJ2-7,.,TRBV12-3/TRBV12-4,.,TGCGCCAGCAGTGAGTATGAGTCAGGCCGGGGGGAGCAGTACTTC,CASSEYESGRGEQYF
TRBJ1-3,.,TRBV7-9,.,TGTGCCAGCAGACGGGGGAACACCATATATTTT,CASRRGNTIYF
TRBJ2-3,once,TRBV10-3,TRBD2,TGTGCCATCAGTGAGTTACTAGCGGATACGCAGTATTTT,CAISELLADTQYF
TRBJ2-1,.,TRBV5-6,TRBD2,TGTGCCAGCAGCAGACTAGCGGGGAATGAGCAGTTCTTC,CASSRLAGNEQFF
TRBJ2-1,many,TRBV7-8,.,TGTGCCAGCAGCTTAGTAATAGGTGATGAGCAGTTCTTC,CASSLVIGDEQFF
TRBJ1-5,many,TRBV7-2,.,TGTGCCAGCAGCTTAATTTATGATCATGAGGGAGTTCAGCCCCAGCATTTT,CASSLIYDHEGVQPQHF
TRBJ1-1,.,TRBV6-1,.,TGTGCCAGCAGTGAAAGGGGCCTTTCTGAAGCTTTCTTT,CASSERGLSEAFF
TRBJ2-1,many,TRBV2,TRBD1,TGTGCCAGCAGAGCCGGGACAGGGGTCTACAATGAGCAGTTCTTC,CASRAGTGVYNEQFF
TRBJ2-7,.,TRBV7-9,TRBD1,TGTGCCAGCAGCTATGGACAGGGGTTCGAGTCCTACGAGCAGTACTTC,CASSYGQGFESYEQYF
TRBJ1-2,once,TRBV7-2,.,TGTGCCAGCAGCTTTACACAGGGCCCCTATGGCTACACCTTC,CASSFTQGPYGYTF
TRBJ1-6,many,TRBV7-9,TRBD1,TGTGCCAGCAGCTTAGTGGGCAGACAGGGCTATAATTCACCCCTCCACTTT,CASSLVGRQGYNSPLHF
TRBJ2-1,few,TRBV20-1,TRBD2,TGCAGTGCTACACATCAACTAGCGGGAGCGAACAATGAGCAGTTCTTC,CSATHQLAGANNEQFF
TRBJ2-3,many,TRBV24-1,.,TGTGCCACCAGTGATACTGGGGGAGCAGATACGCAGTATTTT,CATSDTGGADTQYF
TRBJ2-7,.,TRBV7-6,.,TGTGCCAGCAGCTTAGTTGACTTGGGTGAGACCGAGCAGTACTTC,CASSLVDLGETEQYF
TRBJ1-5,many,TRBV2,.,TGTGCCAGCAGTGACAGGGTCTGGGATCAGCCCCAGCATTTT,CASSDRVWDQPQHF
TRBJ2-6,.,TRBV7-6,TRBD1,TGTGCCAGCAGTGGACAGGGGGCAAGCGGGGCCAACGTCCTGACTTTC,CASSGQGASGANVLTF
TRBJ1-5,.,TRBV29-1,.,TGCAGCGTTCAGGTGGACAGATGGGAGCCCCAGCATTTT,CSVQVDRWEPQHF
TRBJ1-4,.,TRBV7-9,TRBD1,TGTGCCAGCAGCTTGGATCCGGGACAGGGGAGTGAAAAACTGTTTTTT,CASSLDPGQGSEKLFF
TRBJ2-3,few,TRBV24-1,TRBD1,TGTGCCACCAGTGAGACGGGACAGACTAGCACAGATACGCAGTATTTT,CATSETGQTSTDTQYF
TRBJ2-3,.,TRBV7-9,.,TGTGCCAGCAGCCCTCAGACCGCTGCAGATACGCAGTATTTT,CASSPQTAADTQYF
TRBJ1-2,many,TRBV7-2,TRBD1,TGTGCCAGCACCCTAGGGTGGGACAGGGGGCATGGCTACACCTTC,CASTLGWDRGHGYTF
TRBJ2-7,.,TRBV15,.,TGTGCCACCAGCAGAGAGGGGTGGGACGAGCAGTACTTC,CATSREGWDEQYF
TRBJ1-2,.,TRBV24-1,TRBD1,TGTGCCACCAGTGACGACAGGGCTAACTATGGCTACACCTTC,CATSDDRANYGYTF
TRBJ2-1,.,TRBV29-1,TRBD1,TGCAGCGCAGAAGACAGGGTCGAGCAGTTCTTC,CSAEDRVEQFF
TRBJ2-3,.,TRBV7-9,TRBD2,TGTGCCAGCAGCCAGAATAGCGGGGGGAGTGGTACGCAGTATTTT,CASSQNSGGSGTQYF
TRBJ2-3,many,TRBV9,.,TGTGCCAGCAGCGTAGATTTAGGGGGAGGGACAGATACGCAGTATTTT,CASSVDLGGGTDTQYF
TRBJ2-7,.,TRBV7-8,.,TGTGCCAGCAGCCACACCAGTTACGAGCAGTACTTC,CASSHTSYEQYF
TRBJ1-1,.,TRBV2,.,TGTGCCAGCAGTGGCCGTGATGCTTTCTTT,CASSGRDAFF
TRBJ1-1,.,TRBV5-8,.,TGTGCCAGCAGCCGAAGGAGTTCCCGGAACACTGAAGCTTTCTTT,CASSRRSSRNTEAFF
TRBJ1-2,.,TRBV7-9,.,TGTGCCAGCAGCTTCCGGGGGCGGGAGGGCTACACCTTC,CASSFRGREGYTF
TRBJ2-7,.,TRBV20-1,.,TGCAGTGCCTTTGGGGGGTCGAACGAGCAGTACTTC,CSAFGGSNEQYF
TRBJ1-1,.,TRBV7-9,.,TGTGCCAGCAGCGAACAGGGGAACACTGAAGCTTTCTTT,CASSEQGNTEAFF
TRBJ2-7,.,TRBV9,TRBD1,TGTGCCAGCAGCCCGAGGGACAGGGATTGGTACGAGCAGTACTTC,CASSPRDRDWYEQYF
TRBJ2-5,many,TRBV28,TRBD1,TGTGCCAGCAGTTTAGTTGGAGAGTGGACAGGCCAAGAGACCCAGTACTTC,CASSLVGEWTGQETQYF
TRBJ1-1,few,TRBV29-1,.,TGCAGCGTTGAAGCGGACGTTGAAGCTTTCTTT,CSVEADVEAFF
TRBJ1-1,.,TRBV10-3,.,TGTGCCATCAGTGAGTCGGTTTTGAACACTGAAGCTTTCTTT,CAISESVLNTEAFF